The rows below give T cell receptor beta chains drawn from one sample of a study of T cell repertoires and leukemia-associated antigens. Their antigens are not known. Each CDR3 protein is one row after TCRdb ran MiXCR on the 5' RACE reads. The sample yields 11,000 to 15,000 distinct CDR3 sequences, 35% to 45% seen once. The sequenced sample consisted of CD3+ T cells sorted from blood and cultured. These receptors came from a female donor in good health. Each CDR3 is given with its conserved first and last residue. A D gene is named only where the DNA matches it firmly. Clone size is shown for a subset of rows, as once, few, many or a class of expanded clone.

TRBV7-2,TRBD2,TRBJ2-7,16,medium-sized,CASSQTWTSLYREQYF,TGTGCCAGCAGTCAAACCTGGACTAGCCTCTATCGCGAGCAGTACTTC
TRBV5-1,TRBD2,TRBJ2-2,15,medium-sized,CASRRTSGGTGELFF,TGCGCCAGCAGACGGACTAGTGGCGGCACCGGGGAGCTGTTTTTT
TRBV18,.,TRBJ1-2,13,many,CASSATGPYGYTF,TGTGCCAGCTCAGCTACGGGCCCCTATGGCTACACCTTC
TRBV20-1,.,TRBJ1-1,11,medium-sized,CSARGNTEAFF,TGCAGTGCTAGAGGGAACACTGAAGCTTTCTTT
TRBV24-1,.,TRBJ2-1,14,many,CATSDRRRRNEQFF,TGTGCCACCAGTGACCGACGGAGGAGGAATGAGCAGTTCTTC
TRBV27,.,TRBJ1-2,16,medium-sized,CASRSNAGALFYGYTF,TGTGCCAGCAGATCTAACGCAGGGGCTCTTTTCTATGGCTACACCTTC
TRBV29-1,.,TRBJ1-2,13,medium-sized,CSVRQVREYGYTF,TGCAGCGTGAGACAGGTTCGGGAGTATGGCTACACCTTC
TRBV2,.,TRBJ1-1,14,few,CASSSGGGGTEAFF,TGTGCCAGCAGCTCCGGTGGAGGGGGCACTGAAGCTTTCTTT
TRBV6-5,TRBD2,TRBJ2-1,15,many,CASSRLAGGPNEQFF,TGTGCCAGCAGCCGACTAGCGGGAGGGCCCAATGAGCAGTTCTTC
TRBV20-1,TRBD2,TRBJ2-3,15,.,CSALGTSASTDTQYF,TGCAGTGCTCTCGGGACTAGCGCTAGCACAGATACGCAGTATTTT
TRBV12-3/TRBV12-4,TRBD1,TRBJ1-6,15,medium-sized,CASSSRTGGNSPLHF,TGTGCCAGCAGTTCGAGGACAGGAGGGAATTCACCCCTCCACTTT
TRBV20-1,TRBD2,TRBJ2-1,16,many,CSARGKHSGPSNEQFF,TGCAGTGCTAGAGGAAAGCATAGCGGGCCCTCCAATGAGCAGTTCTTC
TRBV20-1,.,TRBJ2-1,13,.,CSARGTGVYEQFF,TGCAGTGCTAGGGGGACGGGGGTTTATGAGCAGTTCTTC
TRBV9,TRBD1,TRBJ1-1,15,.,CASSAHSGTGIEAFF,TGTGCCAGCAGCGCACATTCCGGGACAGGGATTGAAGCTTTCTTT
TRBV25-1,.,TRBJ2-3,14,.,CASSGGQRTDTQYF,TGCGCCAGCAGTGGAGGACAGCGCACAGATACGCAGTATTTT
TRBV20-1,TRBD2,TRBJ2-5,14,.,CSASGTSGQETQYF,TGCAGTGCTAGTGGGACTAGCGGACAAGAGACCCAGTACTTC
TRBV5-1,TRBD2,TRBJ2-1,16,medium-sized,CASSRVSGRGDNEQFF,TGCGCCAGCAGCCGGGTAAGCGGGAGAGGGGACAATGAGCAGTTCTTC
TRBV29-1,.,TRBJ2-3,12,many,CSVNGPVDTQYF,TGCAGCGTCAACGGCCCGGTAGATACGCAGTATTTT
TRBV29-1,TRBD2,TRBJ2-3,15,once,CSVERASGGQGTKYF,TGCAGCGTTGAGAGGGCCAGCGGGGGGCAGGGTACGAAGTATTTT
TRBV4-1,.,TRBJ2-7,14,many,CASSQPGVSREQYF,TGCGCCAGCAGCCAACCAGGAGTTAGCCGCGAGCAGTACTTC
TRBV5-1,.,TRBJ2-1,15,medium-sized,CASSSTSYPDNEQFF,TGCGCCAGCAGCTCTACTAGCTACCCCGACAATGAGCAGTTCTTC
TRBV7-9,.,TRBJ2-3,11,.,CASGRTDTQYF,TGTGCCAGCGGGAGGACAGATACGCAGTATTTT
TRBV4-3,.,TRBJ2-3,13,few,CASSLNLGETQYF,TGCGCCAGCAGCCTCAACCTCGGGGAGACGCAGTATTTT
TRBV20-1,.,TRBJ2-5,11,medium-sized,CSAEYQETQYF,TGCAGTGCTGAGTACCAAGAGACCCAGTACTTC
TRBV5-1,.,TRBJ1-5,16,medium-sized,CASSLEPQGNDQPQHF,TGCGCCAGCAGCTTGGAGCCCCAGGGTAACGATCAGCCCCAGCATTTT
TRBV24-1,.,TRBJ2-1,14,medium-sized,CATSGPPGERGQFF,TGTGCCACCAGTGGCCCCCCGGGGGAAAGAGGGCAGTTCTTC
TRBV19,.,TRBJ2-5,14,many,CASSQAGTQETQYF,TGTGCCAGTAGTCAAGCTGGGACCCAAGAGACCCAGTACTTC
TRBV7-2,.,TRBJ1-1,13,medium-sized,CASSLGRNTEAFF,TGTGCCAGCAGCTTGGGAAGGAACACTGAAGCTTTCTTT
TRBV20-1,.,TRBJ2-1,12,.,CSAGDLTNEQFF,TGCAGTGCTGGGGACCTAACTAATGAGCAGTTCTTC
TRBV29-1,.,TRBJ2-7,10,once,CSAGTYEQYF,TGCAGCGCCGGGACATACGAGCAGTACTTC
TRBV20-1,TRBD1,TRBJ2-7,12,many,CSADRVFGEQYF,TGCAGTGCTGACAGGGTGTTCGGTGAGCAGTACTTC
TRBV12-3/TRBV12-4,.,TRBJ2-3,16,many,CASSLKAQGRPDTQYF,TGTGCCAGCAGTTTGAAGGCACAGGGGAGGCCAGATACGCAGTATTTT
TRBV7-2,TRBD1,TRBJ2-7,15,medium-sized,CASSLAGTGSYEQYF,TGTGCCAGCAGCTTGGCCGGGACAGGCTCCTACGAGCAGTACTTC
TRBV28,TRBD1,TRBJ2-1,13,medium-sized,CASDRGPGDEQFF,TGTGCCAGCGACAGGGGGCCGGGAGATGAGCAGTTCTTC
TRBV6-6,.,TRBJ2-7,13,.,CAGSGEGVNEQHF,TGTGCCGGCAGTGGCGAGGGAGTGAACGAGCAGCACTTC
TRBV18,.,TRBJ2-3,14,.,CASSPAQNNNEQYF,TGTGCCAGCTCACCAGCTCAAAATAACAATGAGCAGTATTTT
TRBV12-3/TRBV12-4,.,TRBJ2-2,13,few,CAGSPNRGGELFF,TGTGCCGGCAGTCCAAATCGGGGCGGGGAGCTGTTTTTT
TRBV20-1,.,TRBJ2-3,13,.,CGAITTITDTQYF,TGCGGTGCTATAACAACGATCACAGATACGCAGTATTTT
TRBV5-1,TRBD2,TRBJ2-7,13,medium-sized,CASSLGTSNEQYF,TGCGCCAGCAGCCTCGGGACTAGCAACGAGCAGTACTTC
TRBV29-1,.,TRBJ2-5,13,medium-sized,CSVDRSYQETQYF,TGCAGCGTTGACAGGTCCTACCAAGAGACCCAGTACTTC
TRBV5-1,.,TRBJ2-1,11,.,CASSLNNGQFF,TGCGCCAGCAGCTTAAACAATGGGCAGTTCTTC
TRBV6-1,.,TRBJ1-5,15,medium-sized,CASSATAYSNQPQHF,TGTGCCAGCAGTGCTACAGCTTATAGCAATCAGCCCCAGCATTTT